This T cell receptor (beta chain) originates from a study of blood T cell repertoires in COVID-19. About the study: Sample material is recorded as cDNA or gDNA derived from T cells, B-cell-depleted T cells, or PBMCs.

In the authors' workflow: Amplification with reference gene primers provided the estimates of nucleated cell counts. Here immunoSEQ multiplex PCR was the method, and the copy in TCRdb shows in-frame clones only, minus some. V and J calls plus clone size are reproduced from that table; the DNA served to infer D and trimming. The sample contains about 120,000 clones, around nine tenths of which appear only once. The sequenced sample was peripheral blood. The sequence was collected from a woman of 80 years or more with acute or convalescent COVID-19.

The CDR3 reads CASSLTGGHTEAFF. The CDR3 nucleotides are TGTGCCAGCAGCCTTACAGGGGGGCACACTGAAGCTTTCTTT. The chain employs TRBV5-4 and TRBJ1-1; TRBD1 aligns across 8 bases. The trim removed 4 bases at V and 3 bases at J, leaving 5 bases unmatched. Germline V gene lookup returns CDR1 SGHNT and CDR2 YYREEE (reference sequence). The CDR3 totals 14 residues.